The next 13 T cell receptor beta chains were all read from a single sample in a study of vaccination effects on CD4 cells after COVID-19 (dated by TCRdb to 2021 to 2024). The method was the immunoSEQ multiplex PCR assay. TCRdb retrieved this table from immuneACCESS and kept in-frame rearrangements only. Not all clones are present; in checked studies, unresolved V genes account for under half, and no reason is known for the remainder. The table for this sample lists 40,000 to 55,000 clones; around 76% of them were counted only once. In total, the top ten clones hold roughly 8.7% of the sample. The antigens these receptors bind are not known. After around eleven days of culture, CD4+ T cells were isolated with the EasySep CD4+ T cell isolation kit. Sequencing used CD4+ T cells from PBMCs cultured without peptide, obtained before COVID-19 vaccination. Receptors originate from a human donor who had a prior SARS-CoV-2 infection.

V gene TRBV2 combines with J gene TRBJ2-5; D assignment may be TRBD1 or TRBD2 (5 bases each). Germline values: CDR1 SNHLY, CDR2 FYNNEI. CDR3 length: 12 residues. The V and J ends lost 7 bases and 4 bases respectively, with 10 bases between them. The CDR3, as DNA: TGTGCCAGCAAGACAGAGGGAGAGACCCAGTACTTC. Translation: CASKTEGETQYF. The full variable domain, rest sourced from reference TRBV2 and TRBJ2-5, is EPEVTQTPSHQVTQMGQEVILRCVPISNHLYFYWYRQILGQKVEFLVSFYNNEISEKSEIFDDQFSVERPDGSNFTLKIRSTKLEDSAMYFCASKTEGETQYFGPGTRLLVL.

This rearrangement joins TRBV6-2 or TRBV6-3 to TRBJ2-7; D remains ambiguous. Germline V gene data show CDR1 as MNHEY and CDR2 as SVGEGT. The ends were cut back, 3 bases at V and 5 bases at J, with 11 bases in the middle. CDR3 length: 13 residues. The CDR3 DNA reads TGTGCCAGCAGTTATCAAGGCCCCAACGAGCAGTACTTC. Amino acid sequence: CASSYQGPNEQYF.

The chain employs TRBV9 and TRBJ1-2, with 8 positions matching TRBD1. J was trimmed by 1 base and V by 4 bases; bases with no gene match: 18. Germline CDR1 is SGDLS and CDR2 is YYNGEE. The CDR3 extends over 19 amino acids. CDR3 bases: TGTGCCAGCAGCCCTAGCCCAGGGGGCGGTGAGCTAGGTAACTATGGCTACACCTTC. Encoded protein: CASSPSPGGGELGNYGYTF.

This sequence joins TRBV4-3 and TRBJ1-1; D is undetermined. V shed 0 bases and J shed 1 base, with 12 bases lying between them. Germline-derived CDR1 and CDR2 are LGHNA and YSLEER. This CDR3 has 16 residues. The CDR3 region is CASSQEKGRGNTEAFF. In DNA, the CDR3 is TGCGCCAGCAGCCAAGAGAAAGGGAGAGGGAACACTGAAGCTTTCTTT.

The chain recombines TRBV5-1 with TRBJ2-5, with a possible D match to TRBD1 (5 bases). Germline V gene sequence: CDR1 SGHRS, CDR2 YFSETQ. V lost 9 bases and J 5 bases, leaving 20 bases between the germline ends. The CDR3 length is 14 residues. The CDR3 DNA sequence: TGCGCCACAAGTGAGATCCCCAAGGGGGAGACCCAGTACTTC. It codes for CATSEIPKGETQYF.

The chain couples TRBV7-3 to TRBJ1-1; 8 bases line up with TRBD1. Germline CDR1 reads SGHTA; CDR2 reads FQGTGA. Losses at the gene ends were 5 bases for V and 9 bases for J; bases not matched to a gene: 11. The CDR3 is 14 residues long. The chain's CDR3 is CASSIGTGYYQAFF. The CDR3 bases are TGTGCCAGCAGCATCGGGACAGGTTATTATCAAGCTTTCTTT.

The chain employs TRBV11-1 and TRBJ1-2; D perhaps matches TRBD1 (6 bases). Per germline, CDR1 SGHAT and CDR2 FQDESV (reference sequence). V was trimmed by 3 bases and J by 5 bases, leaving 13 bases between them. The CDR3 covers 14 residues. The CDR3 DNA is TGTGCCAGCAGCTTCTCCGAGGGGGAGTATGGCTACACCTTC. Residues: CASSFSEGEYGYTF.

This chain connects TRBV16 to TRBJ1-2, with D possibly being TRBD1 (5 bases). CDR1 and CDR2 from the germline V gene are KGHSY and FQNENV. The V end was cut by 5 bases, the J end by 10 bases, with 20 bases between. This CDR3 has 14 residues. The CDR3 bases are TGTGCCAGCAGCTACAATCAGGACGGGGGATCCTACACCTTC. Translation: CASSYNQDGGSYTF.

The chain couples TRBV7-2 to TRBJ2-7, with 7 nucleotides matching TRBD2. The CDR3 covers 15 residues. With 3 bases clipped from V and 4 bases from J, the junction kept 9 bases outside the gene matches. Germline assignment: CDR1 SGHTA and CDR2 FQGNSA. CDR3 DNA: TGTGCCAGCAGCTTGGGTGCGGGAGCTCGGTACGAGCAGTACTTC. This encodes CASSLGAGARYEQYF. Supplemented by reference TRBV7-2 and TRBJ2-7, the full variable domain reads GAGVSQSPSNKVTEKGKDVELRCDPISGHTALYWYRQSLGQGLEFLIYFQGNSAPDKSGLPSDRFSAERTGGSVSTLTIQRTQQEDSAVYLCASSLGAGARYEQYFGPGTRLTVT.

This chain uses TRBV27 with TRBJ2-1; 12 bases line up with TRBD2. The junction had 4 bases not matched to a gene; V was cut back by 6 bases and J by 7 bases. The CDR3 sequence is 14 residues long. The V gene's germline CDR1 is MNHEY and CDR2 SMNVEV (reference sequence). Here the CDR3 reads CASRRLAGVNEQFF. In DNA form, the CDR3 reads TGTGCCAGCAGAAGACTAGCGGGAGTGAATGAGCAGTTCTTC.

The chain carries TRBV30 and TRBJ2-1; D is possibly TRBD2 (6 bases). Trimming removed 2 bases at V and 4 bases at J, with 12 bases between. The CDR3 runs to 14 residues. Germline loops: CDR1 GTSNPN, CDR2 SVGIG (reference sequence). The DNA of the CDR3 is TGTGCCTGGAGTACGGGTAGCGGATACAATGAGCAGTTCTTC. Translation gives CAWSTGSGYNEQFF. The whole variable domain, remainder taken from reference TRBV30 and TRBJ2-1, is SQTIHQWPATLVQPVGSPLSLECTVEGTSNPNLYWYRQAAGRGLQLLFYSVGIGQISSEVPQNLSASRPQDRQFILSSKKLLLSDSGFYLCAWSTGSGYNEQFFGPGTRLTVL.

The table lists this clone with a count of one. This chain connects TRBV5-6 to TRBJ2-5; 9 positions match TRBD2. Germline V gives CDR1 SGHDT, CDR2 YYEEEE. The CDR3 length is 18 residues. The ends lost 2 bases at V and 5 bases at J; junction bases unmatched: 16. This chain's CDR3 is CASSFYSGREGSGETQYF. In DNA form, the CDR3 reads TGTGCCAGCAGCTTTTACTCGGGGCGGGAGGGCTCCGGGGAGACCCAGTACTTC.

This clone appeared once. The chain recombines TRBV7-6 with TRBJ1-1; 8 bases map to TRBD1. Trimming at V came to 1 base and at J to 4 bases, leaving 2 bases not matched to a gene. The CDR3 covers 14 residues. Germline loops: CDR1 SGHVS, CDR2 FNYEAQ. The CDR3 DNA reads as TGTGCCAGCAGCTTAGTGACAGGGGCCACTGAAGCTTTCTTT. Protein: CASSLVTGATEAFF.